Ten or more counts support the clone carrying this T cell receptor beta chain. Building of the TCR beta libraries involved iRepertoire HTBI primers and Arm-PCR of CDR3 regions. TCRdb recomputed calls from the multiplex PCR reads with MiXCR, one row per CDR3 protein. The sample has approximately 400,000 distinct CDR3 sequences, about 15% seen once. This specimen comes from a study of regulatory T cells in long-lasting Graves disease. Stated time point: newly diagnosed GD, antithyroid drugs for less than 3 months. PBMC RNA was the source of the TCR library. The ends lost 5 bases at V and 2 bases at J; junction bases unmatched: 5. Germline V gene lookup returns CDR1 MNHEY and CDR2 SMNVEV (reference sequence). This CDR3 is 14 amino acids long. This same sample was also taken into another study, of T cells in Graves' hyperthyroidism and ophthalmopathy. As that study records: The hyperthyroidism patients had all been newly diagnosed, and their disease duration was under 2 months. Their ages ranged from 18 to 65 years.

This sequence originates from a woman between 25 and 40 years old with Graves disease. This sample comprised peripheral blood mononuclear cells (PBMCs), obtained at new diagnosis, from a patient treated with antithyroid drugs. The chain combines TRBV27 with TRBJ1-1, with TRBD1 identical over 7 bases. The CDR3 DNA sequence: TGTGCCAGCAGTATCGGGACAGCAAACACTGAAGCTTTCTTT. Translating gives CASSIGTANTEAFF.